This T cell receptor (beta chain) was recovered during a study of blood T cell repertoires in COVID-19. Only in-frame clones appear in the TCRdb table, and some are missing; sequencing was by immunoSEQ multiplex PCR. The sample holds 95,000 to 100,000 clones, roughly 90% seen once. Germline CDR1 is SGHDT and CDR2 is YYEEEE. V lost 6 bases and J 0 bases, leaving 22 bases between the germline ends. The CDR3 totals 18 residues. This sequence joins TRBV5-6 and TRBJ2-1; a weak D match, TRBD2 (6 bases). The sequence was collected from an elderly man with acute or convalescent COVID-19. The material sequenced was peripheral blood. CDR3 nucleotides: TGTGCCAGCATCCTAACTGTTGGGGGGAGGAGCTCCTACAATGAGCAGTTCTTC. This codes for CASILTVGGRSSYNEQFF. Based on the CDR3 plus reference TRBV5-6 and TRBJ2-1, the full variable domain is DAGVTQSPTHLIKTRGQQVTLRCSPKSGHDTVSWYQQALGQGPQFIFQYYEEEERQRGNFPDRFSGHQFPNYSSELNVNALLLGDSALYLCASILTVGGRSSYNEQFFGPGTRLTVL.